Sequencing of this T cell receptor beta chain was carried out in a study of blood T cell repertoires in COVID-19. Assay used: immunoSEQ multiplex PCR; TCRdb lists only in-frame clones, some missing. The sample has about 58,000 clones, around 91% seen once; the top ten hold 10% to 15%. Trimming left V 4 bases short and J 5 bases short, with 18 bases between. The germline gives CDR1 SGDLS, CDR2 YYNGEE. This CDR3 region has 15 residues. This clone was detected only a few times. V is TRBV9 and J is TRBJ2-5; a possible D gene is TRBD2 (5 bases). Sequences were obtained from peripheral blood. This receptor was obtained from a man between 60 and 70 years old with active COVID-19. The CDR3 nucleotides are TGTGCCAGCAGCCCGGAAGAGGGCTTGGGGGAGACCCAGTACTTC. Protein: CASSPEEGLGETQYF.